In this sample, the clone carrying this T cell receptor (beta chain) turned up many times. Antigen unknown. These data originate in a study of T cells in Graves' hyperthyroidism and ophthalmopathy. Study observations and caveats: Blood also held most thyroid clonotypes expanded beyond 0.001.

Ophthalmopathy patients had Clinical Activity Score at least 3, NOSPECS grade at least 4, duration under 3 months. Uncontrolled infection, other autoimmune disease, pregnancy or lactation barred patients from enrollment. The diagnoses drew upon clinical symptoms, serum thyroxine and TRAb, thyroid ultrasound and orbital computed tomography. Looked up from germline, CDR1 is LNHDA and CDR2 is SQIVND (reference sequence). This CDR3 is 13 amino acids long. The ends were cut back, 4 bases at V and 3 bases at J, with 9 bases in the middle. RNA transcripts yielded amplified TCR beta CDR3 regions. The study used the HTBI primer set for a first-round RT-PCR of the TCR CDR3. One entry per CDR3 protein results from TCRdb running MiXCR on the multiplex PCR reads. The top ten clones hold about 4% of a sample with hundreds of thousands of distinct CDR3 sequences, approximately 14% of them seen once.

The chain combines TRBV19 with TRBJ1-1; D gene ambiguous. The sequencing sample was made of blood. The sequence was collected from a middle-aged woman with Graves' ophthalmopathy. DNA of the CDR3: TGTGCCAGTAGTACCACTTGGGACACTGAAGCTTTCTTT. Its translation: CASSTTWDTEAFF.